What follows are 18 T cell receptor beta chains derived from one specimen sequenced in a study of T-cell memory formation after mild COVID-19. TCRdb redid the calling of the 5' RACE reads with MiXCR, one entry per CDR3 protein. The sample shows approximately 410,000 distinct CDR3 sequences, less than 25% of them seen only once. The source material was PBMCs or a T cell subset sorted from them (not recorded which). The receptors come from an adult woman who had mild COVID-19 (a few samples of this study predate the infection). Cell type and time point are not known.

This clonotype was recorded only once. This chain links TRBV6-5 with TRBJ1-3; D not resolved. CDR3 length: 16 amino acids. The V end was cut by 0 bases, the J end by 0 bases, with 9 bases between. Germline CDR1 is MNHEY and CDR2 is SVGAGI. CDR3 sequence: CASSYSREVSGNTIYF. In DNA form, the CDR3 reads TGTGCCAGCAGTTACTCAAGGGAGGTCTCTGGAAACACCATATATTTT.

This clonotype was detected once. The genes are TRBV21-1 and TRBJ2-5; the table's D call, TRBD1, has no DNA check behind it. TRBV21-1 is a recognized pseudogene. The CDR3 covers 12 residues. The CDR3 DNA is TGTGTTGTGGGGGGCGCCAGGGAGACCCAGTACTTC. This codes for CVVGGARETQYF.

This chain links TRBV12-3 or TRBV12-4 with TRBJ1-5, with 7 nucleotides matching TRBD1. The CDR3 is made up of 14 amino acids. V was clipped by 6 bases and J by 6 bases; unmatched bases: 8. The CDR3 DNA reads TGTGCCAGCAGCCTACAGGGGATACGTCAGCCCCAGCATTTT. This codes for CASSLQGIRQPQHF.

The rearrangement uses TRBV25-1 and TRBJ1-4; D not resolved. Germline CDR1 reads MGHDK; CDR2 reads SYGVNS. This CDR3 is 17 amino acids long. V was clipped by 6 bases and J by 0 bases, with 17 bases between them. The CDR3 protein is CASSSERRGATNEKLFF. The CDR3 coding sequence is TGTGCCAGCAGCAGTGAGCGGCGGGGTGCAACTAATGAAAAACTGTTTTTT.

The chain uses TRBV11-3 and TRBJ2-7, with TRBD1 matching 10 bases. Germline CDR1 is SGHNT and CDR2 is YENEEA. Unmatched junction bases numbered 8, after V lost 4 bases and J lost 5 bases. This CDR3 is built from 15 residues. CDR3 nucleotide sequence: TGTGCCAGCAGCTCCCGGGACGGGACAGGGGACGAGCAGTACTTC. Its protein is CASSSRDGTGDEQYF.

This clonotype was recorded a few times. V is TRBV5-1 and J is TRBJ1-1, with TRBD1 identical over 7 bases. CDR1 and CDR2 (germline): SGHRS, YFSETQ. The CDR3 is made up of 15 amino acids. With 2 bases clipped from V and 0 bases from J, the junction kept 4 bases outside the gene matches. In DNA form, the CDR3 reads TGCGCCAGCAGCTTACCCGACAGGGTGAACACTGAAGCTTTCTTT. Protein product: CASSLPDRVNTEAFF.

This clonotype has a handful of counts. The chain couples TRBV7-3 to TRBJ2-3; 7 positions agree with TRBD1. Germline lookup yields CDR1 SGHTA and CDR2 FQGTGA. Trimming took 5 bases from V and 2 from J; bases not matched to a gene: 10. This CDR3 region has 16 residues. This CDR3 reads CASSLKAGGITDTQYF. The CDR3 DNA follows: TGTGCCAGCAGCCTCAAGGCAGGGGGAATCACAGATACGCAGTATTTT.

In DNA, the CDR3 is TGTGCCAGCAGCTTAGATATAATTGCAGGAGGGGACACTGAAGCTTTCTTT. Translated, it gives CASSLDIIAGGDTEAFF. This chain connects TRBV7-8 to TRBJ1-1; D possibly corresponds to TRBD1 (5 bases). Trimming stripped 1 base from V and 3 bases from J, with 18 bases between. Germline-derived CDR1 and CDR2 are SGHVS and FQNEAQ. The CDR3 has 17 amino acids.

This chain joins TRBV12-3 or TRBV12-4 and TRBJ1-2; tentative D call: TRBD1 (6 bases). The CDR3 is 14 residues long. V lost 5 bases to trimming and J lost 7 bases, with 17 bases between them. In nucleotides, the CDR3 is TGTGCCAGCAGTCGTAAAGGAGGGGGAAGTGGCTACACCTTC. Translating it yields CASSRKGGGSGYTF.

Only a few counts were recorded for this clonotype. The gene calls are TRBV7-6 and TRBJ1-6; D unresolved. The CDR3 spans 16 residues. The germline V and J ends were trimmed by 0 bases and 8 bases, with 14 bases remaining between them. CDR1 and CDR2 from the germline V gene are SGHVS and FNYEAQ. The CDR3 is CASSLALNLRDSPLHF. The CDR3 DNA sequence: TGTGCCAGCAGCTTAGCTTTGAACCTAAGGGATTCACCCCTCCACTTT.

V usage is TRBV27 and J usage is TRBJ2-5; no clear D gene. In germline, CDR1 is MNHEY, CDR2 SMNVEV (reference sequence). Trimming stripped 5 bases from V and 3 bases from J, with 10 bases between. This CDR3 spans 13 amino acids. Written as DNA, the CDR3 is TGTGCCAGCAGTCCCAGCCGTAAAGAGACCCAGTACTTC. The encoded protein is CASSPSRKETQYF.

This clonotype was seen a few times. The chain employs TRBV4-3 and TRBJ2-1; D is perhaps TRBD1 (6 bases). V gave up 0 bases and J gave up 4 bases, with 13 bases separating them. CDR3 length: 16 residues. Per germline, CDR1 LGHNA and CDR2 YSLEER. As DNA, the CDR3 is TGCGCCAGCAGCCAAGATCTCGGACAGCCATACAATGAGCAGTTCTTC. Amino acid sequence: CASSQDLGQPYNEQFF.

The V and J genes are TRBV5-1 and TRBJ2-1, with TRBD2 identical over 9 bases. Trimming removed 3 bases from V and 12 bases from J; junction bases left unmatched: 10. Germline-derived CDR1 and CDR2 are SGHRS and YFSETQ. The CDR3 extends over 14 amino acids. For the CDR3, the DNA is TGCGCCAGCAGCTGGCGACTAGCGGAAAGTGGGCAGTTCTTC. This gives the protein CASSWRLAESGQFF.

This chain links TRBV6-5 with TRBJ2-2, with D maybe TRBD1 (6 bases). In germline, CDR1 is MNHEY, CDR2 SVGAGI. The CDR3 runs 15 residues. Trimming took 0 bases from V and 5 from J, leaving 10 bases between them. The CDR3 protein is CASSYSNRATGELFF. The CDR3 nucleotides are TGTGCCAGCAGTTACTCGAACAGGGCAACCGGGGAGCTGTTTTTT.

This rearrangement joins TRBV15 to TRBJ2-2; D is undetermined. V shed 0 bases and J shed 5 bases, with 7 bases lying between them. CDR3 size: 14 residues. CDR1 is LNHNV and CDR2 is YYDKDF in the germline V gene (reference sequence). The CDR3 sequence: CATSRDLHTGELFF. CDR3 nucleotide sequence: TGTGCCACCAGCAGAGATCTGCATACCGGGGAGCTGTTTTTT.

The chain is built from TRBV12-3 or TRBV12-4 and TRBJ2-5, with TRBD2 identical over 8 bases. After removal of 7 bases from V and 7 bases from J, the junction contained 14 bases not matched to a gene. CDR3 length: 15 residues. As DNA, the CDR3 is TGTGCCAGCACCTCCTCCGGGGGGGTGGACGCGACCCAGTACTTC. Translating it yields CASTSSGGVDATQYF.

This clonotype showed up just a few times. J is TRBJ1-2 and V is TRBV9; D unclear. The V gene's germline CDR1 is SGDLS and CDR2 YYNGEE. Deletions cut 0 bases from V and 3 bases from J, with 12 bases between. The CDR3 runs 15 residues. The chain's CDR3 is CASSVGRQIDYGYTF. The CDR3 bases are TGTGCCAGCAGCGTAGGTCGGCAGATAGACTATGGCTACACCTTC.

This clonotype was picked up a small number of times. This chain connects TRBV18 to TRBJ1-1; 7 nucleotides align to TRBD1. This CDR3 contains 14 residues. J gave up 3 bases and V 5 bases, and 6 bases lay outside the gene matches. Germline CDR1 is KGHSH and CDR2 is LQKENI. CDR3 in amino acids: CASSYQGGDTEAFF. CDR3 coding DNA: TGTGCCAGCTCATATCAGGGGGGGGACACTGAAGCTTTCTTT.